This is a list of T cell receptor beta chains from one sample in a study of Graves' ophthalmopathy and Graves' hyperthyroidism. TCRdb ran MiXCR on the multiplex PCR reads and lists one entry per CDR3 protein. The sample has 350,000 to 400,000 distinct CDR3 sequences, about 17% seen once. The specimen was peripheral blood. The receptors derive from a woman younger than 35 with Graves' ophthalmopathy. Both conserved end residues are part of each CDR3. D genes are given only for firm matches. Expanded clones get a size class; other rows say once, few or many, or leave the size out.

clone_size j_call d_call v_call cdr3_nt cdr3_aa
many TRBJ1-1 NA TRBV7-3 TGTGCCAGCAGCTTAAAAGGCCCGAACACTGAAGCTTTCTTT CASSLKGPNTEAFF
many TRBJ1-1 TRBD1 TRBV6-5 TGTGCCAGCAGTACGTACACCTCAGGGGGCCCTGAAGCTTTCTTT CASSTYTSGGPEAFF
many TRBJ1-6 NA TRBV2 TGTGCCAGCCTCCGGGTCAAAAATTCACCCCTCCACTTT CASLRVKNSPLHF
many TRBJ2-2 NA TRBV6-2/TRBV6-3 TGTGCCAGCAGTTACGTTCAGGGTGACACCGGGGAGCTGTTTTTT CASSYVQGDTGELFF
few TRBJ2-5 NA TRBV6-1 TGTGCCAGCTCCTTTGAGACCCAGTACTTC CASSFETQYF
many TRBJ1-1 NA TRBV12-3/TRBV12-4 TGTGCCAGCAGTTTGCAGGGTTCTAGCACTGAAGCTTTCTTT CASSLQGSSTEAFF
many TRBJ2-7 NA TRBV20-1 TGCAGTGCTAGTCGGGGGAGTTCCGCCTACGAGCAGTACTTC CSASRGSSAYEQYF
many TRBJ2-5 NA TRBV3-1 TGTGCCAGCAGCCATGGCGGTAGAGAGACCCAGTACTTC CASSHGGRETQYF
many TRBJ1-5 NA TRBV20-1 TGCAGTGCTAGAGCCGTAAACCCTGGTCAGCCCCAGCATTTT CSARAVNPGQPQHF
many TRBJ1-5 NA TRBV6-1 TGTGCCAGCAGTGACAGGGGCAATCAGCCCCAGCATTTT CASSDRGNQPQHF
many TRBJ1-5 NA TRBV4-2 TGTGCCAGCAGCCAACGGGGTCCGGATCAGCCCCAGCATTTT CASSQRGPDQPQHF
NA TRBJ1-1 NA TRBV7-8 TGTGCCAGCAGCGTTACACAGAACACTGAAGCTTTCTTT CASSVTQNTEAFF
many TRBJ2-7 NA TRBV24-1 TGTGCCACCAGTGTTCAGGGAGCCAGCGAGCAGTACTTC CATSVQGASEQYF
NA TRBJ1-2 NA TRBV24-1 TGTGCCACCAGTGATTCTTGGGGGACGGACTATGGCTACACCTTC CATSDSWGTDYGYTF
many TRBJ1-1 NA TRBV19 TGTGCCAGTAGGCCACTTATCCGGGACGGTGAAGCTTTCTTT CASRPLIRDGEAFF
many TRBJ2-7 NA TRBV7-8 TGTGCCAGCAGCTTATTCGTCGCGGGTAGCTCCTACGAGCAGTACTTC CASSLFVAGSSYEQYF
NA TRBJ2-7 TRBD2 TRBV6-1 TGTGCCAGCAGTGCGGGGGGAGGCAATGTTTACGAGCAGTACTTC CASSAGGGNVYEQYF
many TRBJ2-7 TRBD2 TRBV28 TGTGCCAGCAGTTTATTCGGGGTCCGACTAGCCAGCGAGCAGTACTTC CASSLFGVRLASEQYF
many TRBJ1-2 TRBD1 TRBV11-2 TGTGCCAGCAGCCCTAGGACAGGATTATTCTTCTGGGGCTACACCTTC CASSPRTGLFFWGYTF
many TRBJ1-1 TRBD1 TRBV5-7 TGTGCCAGCAGCTCGGACAGGGGGCTTAGGACTGAAGCTTTCTTT CASSSDRGLRTEAFF
many TRBJ2-7 NA TRBV7-8 TGTGCCAGCAGCTTCGACAGTTCCTACGAGCAGTACTTC CASSFDSSYEQYF
many TRBJ1-1 NA TRBV4-3 TGCGCCAGCAGCCGGGACCTGGGGGGAGAAGCTTTCTTT CASSRDLGGEAFF
NA TRBJ2-7 TRBD1 TRBV12-3/TRBV12-4 TGTGCCAGCACTCCACAGGGGGGAATCGACGAGCAGTACTTC CASTPQGGIDEQYF
many TRBJ1-1 NA TRBV28 TGTGCCAGCGGGTTTCAGGGGCGGTATACTGAAGCTTTCTTT CASGFQGRYTEAFF
many TRBJ2-5 NA TRBV28 TGTGCCAGCGCAACCCTCGGTAACTCGTTAACCATAGAGACCCAGTACTTC CASATLGNSLTIETQYF
many TRBJ1-3 NA TRBV7-2 TGTGCCAGCAGCTTAGCAACGATTGGAAACACCATATATTTT CASSLATIGNTIYF
many TRBJ2-5 TRBD2 TRBV2 TGTGCCAGCAGTGTCGATAGCGGGCGCGAGACCCAGTACTTC CASSVDSGRETQYF
NA TRBJ1-5 TRBD1 TRBV5-4 TGTGCCAGCAGCTTTGCCCGGACAGGGGATTTTGGGGGTCAGCCCCAGCATTTT CASSFARTGDFGGQPQHF
many TRBJ1-1 TRBD1 TRBV6-2/TRBV6-3 TGTGCCAGCAGAACTGGAGGGGGCATGAACACTGAAGCTTTCTTT CASRTGGGMNTEAFF
many TRBJ1-2 NA TRBV6-2/TRBV6-3 TGTGCCAGCTTAAGCGGTACCTTCCTGGGCTACACCTTC CASLSGTFLGYTF
NA TRBJ1-2 NA TRBV4-2 TGTGCCAGCAGCCAGGGCGGGGGCGCATACTATGGCTACACCTTC CASSQGGGAYYGYTF
many TRBJ1-6 TRBD1 TRBV4-3 TGCGCCAGCAGCCAGAACAGGGGAAATAATTCACCCCTCCACTTT CASSQNRGNNSPLHF
many TRBJ1-3 TRBD1 TRBV12-3/TRBV12-4 TGTGCCAGCAGTTCCCACAGGGGAGATACTGGAAACACCATATATTTT CASSSHRGDTGNTIYF
many TRBJ1-1 NA TRBV12-3/TRBV12-4 TGTGCCAGCAGTATCTCCGGGACCAAAGCTTTCTTT CASSISGTKAFF
many TRBJ2-7 NA TRBV27 TGTGCCAGCAGTTCATCCGGGACCCCTCCCTACGGGCAGTACTTC CASSSSGTPPYGQYF
many TRBJ1-6 TRBD1 TRBV28 TGTGCCAGCAGATCCGGGACAGGGGACTTGAGCTCCTATAATTCACCCCTCCACTTT CASRSGTGDLSSYNSPLHF
NA TRBJ1-1 NA TRBV6-1 TGTGCCAGCAGCAAAAATGGGATGGTGGACACTGAAGCTTTCTTT CASSKNGMVDTEAFF
NA TRBJ2-7 NA TRBV30 TGTGCCTGGAGTAGGGGCTCCTACGAGCAGTACTTC CAWSRGSYEQYF
NA TRBJ2-4 NA TRBV20-1 TGCAGTGCTAGGCCCCCCGGGCCAAGCAAAAGCATTCAGTACTTC CSARPPGPSKSIQYF
NA TRBJ2-7 NA TRBV11-2 TGTGCCAGCAGCTTAGAACCGGGAACAAACGAGCAGTACTTC CASSLEPGTNEQYF
many TRBJ1-2 NA TRBV19 TGTGCCAGTAGTATGAGACGGGGGGGAGCCCGAGTCGTCCGAGGAGACTATGGCTACACCTTC CASSMRRGGARVVRGDYGYTF
NA TRBJ1-1 NA TRBV12-3/TRBV12-4 TGTGCCAGCAGTTTACAGGGGCTGCAGACTGAAGCTTTCTTT CASSLQGLQTEAFF
many TRBJ1-3 NA TRBV4-1 TGCGCCAGCAGCCAGTACCGAAACCTTCAGGGAGAAAGAAACACCATATATTTT CASSQYRNLQGERNTIYF
many TRBJ2-7 TRBD1 TRBV7-8 TGTGCCAGCAGCTCCTACGGGACAGGGAACGAGCAGTACTTC CASSSYGTGNEQYF